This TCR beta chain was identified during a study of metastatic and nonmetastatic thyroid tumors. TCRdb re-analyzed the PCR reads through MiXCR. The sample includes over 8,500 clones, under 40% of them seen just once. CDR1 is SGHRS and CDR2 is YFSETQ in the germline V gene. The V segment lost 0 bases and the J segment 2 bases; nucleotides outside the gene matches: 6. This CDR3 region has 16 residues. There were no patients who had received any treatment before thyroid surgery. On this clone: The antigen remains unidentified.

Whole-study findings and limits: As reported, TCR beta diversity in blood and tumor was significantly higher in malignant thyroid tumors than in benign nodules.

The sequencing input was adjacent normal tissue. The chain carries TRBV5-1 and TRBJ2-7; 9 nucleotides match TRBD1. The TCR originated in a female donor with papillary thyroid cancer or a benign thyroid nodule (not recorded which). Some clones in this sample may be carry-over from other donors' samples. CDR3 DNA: TGCGCCAGCAGCTTGGATGGGACAGGGAGGACCTACGAGCAGTACTTC. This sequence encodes CASSLDGTGRTYEQYF.